These 25 T cell receptor beta chains originate from one sample sequenced in a study of cytomegalovirus exposure and HLA in healthy donors. Measured with immunoSEQ multiplex PCR; TCRdb has only the in-frame clones, and not every one. The sample has fewer than 350,000 clones; around 87% are singletons. The sample consisted of PBMCs. These receptors originate from a young woman in good health and CMV-seronegative.

The rearrangement links TRBV21-1 to TRBJ2-1; the table's D call, TRBD1, was not checked against the DNA. TRBV21-1 is a listed pseudogene. This CDR3 comprises 11 residues. The CDR3 spells CASHPDNEQFF. CDR3 in DNA: TGTGCCAGTCATCCAGACAATGAGCAGTTCTTC.

The chain links TRBV5-1 to TRBJ2-7; 8 nucleotides line up with TRBD2. In germline, CDR1 is SGHRS, CDR2 YFSETQ. The CDR3 loop spans 15 amino acids. Trimming cost V 2 bases and J 3 bases; bases outside gene matches: 7. The CDR3 DNA reads as TGCGCCAGCAGCTTAGCCCTAGCGGGCCGCTACGAGCAGTACTTC. It yields the protein CASSLALAGRYEQYF.

V gene TRBV6-5 combines with J gene TRBJ2-4; no reliable D call. CDR1 and CDR2 from the germline V gene are MNHEY and SVGAGI. The CDR3 consists of 15 residues. V was clipped by 5 bases and J by 3 bases, with 14 bases between them. CDR3 bases: TGTGCCAGCAGTGGCCTGACTGCAAACAAAAACATTCAGTACTTC. It translates to CASSGLTANKNIQYF.

This clone showed up just a few times. The chain couples TRBV5-4 to TRBJ1-6; maybe TRBD1 (5 bases). The CDR3 length is 15 residues. With 4 bases removed from V and 7 bases from J, the gap between germline ends came to 15 bases. CDR1 and CDR2 (germline): SGHNT, YYREEE (reference sequence). This chain's CDR3 is CASSVRDSGNSPLHF. The DNA of the CDR3 is TGTGCCAGCAGCGTCCGGGACTCTGGGAATTCACCCCTCCACTTT.

The chain joins TRBV5-6 to TRBJ1-1; unclear D gene. This CDR3 is 14 amino acids long. In germline, CDR1 is SGHDT, CDR2 YYEEEE. V gave up 6 bases and J gave up 3 bases, with 15 bases separating them. The CDR3: CASNHYLRDTEAFF. The CDR3 DNA reads as TGTGCCAGCAACCATTACCTGAGGGACACTGAAGCTTTCTTT.

This sequence joins TRBV6-5 and TRBJ1-2; 7 bases map to TRBD1. Germline assignment: CDR1 MNHEY and CDR2 SVGAGI. The CDR3 is made up of 15 amino acids. With 3 bases clipped from V and 4 bases from J, the junction kept 8 bases outside the gene matches. CDR3 protein: CASSYRVRGTYGYTF. As DNA, the CDR3 is TGTGCCAGCAGTTATCGGGTCAGGGGGACCTATGGCTACACCTTC.

The rearrangement uses TRBV7-8 and TRBJ2-7; D is undetermined. With 4 bases removed from V and 1 base from J, the gap between germline ends came to 8 bases. This CDR3 spans 13 amino acids. CDR1 and CDR2 from the germline V gene are SGHVS and FQNEAQ. In nucleotides, the CDR3 is TGTGCCAGCAGCTCCCAGGTTTCCTACGAGCAGTACTTC. It yields the protein CASSSQVSYEQYF.

V gene TRBV30 combines with J gene TRBJ2-7; a possible D gene is TRBD1 (6 bases). This CDR3 contains 13 residues. V lost 5 bases, J lost 1 base, and 12 bases lay in between. CDR1 and CDR2 from the germline V gene are GTSNPN and SVGIG (reference sequence). The CDR3 spells CAWGKTGSYEQYF. The CDR3 DNA is TGTGCCTGGGGAAAGACAGGATCCTACGAGCAGTACTTC.

The CDR3 loop is CASSLRPRGEQFF. CDR3 DNA sequence: TGTGCCAGCAGCTTGAGACCACGGGGTGAGCAGTTCTTC. The chain employs TRBV5-8 and TRBJ2-1; D possibly corresponds to TRBD2 (5 bases). CDR1 and CDR2 (germline): SGHTS, YDEGEE. Trimming shortened V by 1 base and J by 9 bases, and 11 bases separated the two germline ends. The CDR3 runs to 13 residues.

The chain is built from TRBV7-6 and TRBJ2-5; the match to TRBD2 covers 12 bases. Trimming took 3 bases from V and 5 from J; bases not matched to a gene: 4. The germline V gene encodes CDR1 SGHVS and CDR2 FNYEAQ. The CDR3 is 15 amino acids. CDR3 nucleotides: TGTGCCAGCAGCTTCAGTCTAGCGGGAGGGGAGACCCAGTACTTC. Translated, it gives CASSFSLAGGETQYF.

The V gene is TRBV7-6, the J gene TRBJ1-1; TRBD1 might be the D (6 bases). The CDR3 sequence is 14 residues long. V lost 2 bases and J 5 bases, leaving 12 bases between the germline ends. From germline, CDR1 is SGHVS and CDR2 FNYEAQ. The CDR3 spells CASSLTEGGTEAFF. Written as DNA, the CDR3 is TGTGCCAGCAGCTTAACGGAGGGGGGGACTGAAGCTTTCTTT.

This clone was detected a few times. This chain uses TRBV5-5 with TRBJ1-5; D may be TRBD1 (5 bases). Germline V gene data show CDR1 as SGHKS and CDR2 as YYEKEE (reference sequence). Trimming stripped 0 bases from V and 0 bases from J, with 10 bases between. CDR3 length: 16 amino acids. This CDR3 is CASSLGGGYSNQPQHF. CDR3 DNA: TGTGCCAGCAGCTTGGGGGGGGGTTATAGCAATCAGCCCCAGCATTTT.

The CDR3 region is CSYNYGYTF. Here the CDR3 DNA reads TGCAGTTATAACTATGGCTACACCTTC. The rearrangement uses TRBV20-1 and TRBJ1-2; no reliable D call. Germline CDR1 DFQATT, CDR2 SNEGSKA (reference sequence). Trimming removed 8 bases at V and 1 base at J, with 2 bases between. This CDR3 has 9 amino acids.

This clone was recorded once. This sequence joins TRBV28 and TRBJ1-1, with D uncertain. V was pared by 5 bases and J by 0 bases, with 16 bases between. This CDR3 has 16 amino acids. Germline CDR1 is MDHEN and CDR2 is SYDVKM. The CDR3 spells CASSPTVLIMNTEAFF. CDR3 coding DNA: TGTGCCAGCAGTCCCACTGTGCTAATCATGAACACTGAAGCTTTCTTT.

The DNA for the CDR3 is TGCGCCAGCAGCCCCGGGACAACCCGGTACAATGAGCAGTTCTTC. Translation: CASSPGTTRYNEQFF. The rearrangement joins TRBV5-1 to TRBJ2-1; possibly TRBD1 for D (6 bases). This CDR3 is 15 amino acids long. The V end was cut by 4 bases, the J end by 4 bases, with 15 bases between. The germline V gene has CDR1 SGHRS and CDR2 YFSETQ.

The rearrangement links TRBV11-3 to TRBJ1-1; no clear D. This CDR3 region has 13 residues. Germline V CDR1 and CDR2: SGHNT, YENEEA. Trimming stripped 5 bases from V and 4 bases from J, with 11 bases between. The CDR3 coding sequence is TGTGCCAGCAGCCTATCATTGAGCACTGAAGCTTTCTTT. This codes for CASSLSLSTEAFF.

The rearrangement links TRBV28 to TRBJ1-2; 12 bases fit TRBD1. V gave up 6 bases and J gave up 7 bases; unmatched junction bases: 9. Germline values: CDR1 MDHEN, CDR2 SYDVKM. The CDR3 is made up of 15 amino acids. The CDR3 DNA is TGTGCCAGCAGGCTGGGGGGACAGGGGGCGCGTGGCTACACCTTC. It encodes CASRLGGQGARGYTF.

The rearrangement uses TRBV9 and TRBJ2-1; TRBD2 agrees at 10 bases. Germline V gene data show CDR1 as SGDLS and CDR2 as YYNGEE. The V segment lost 0 bases and the J segment 1 base; nucleotides outside the gene matches: 16. This CDR3 region has 21 residues. CDR3 DNA sequence: TGTGCCAGCAGCGTAGACCCCTTACTAGCGGGGACAGTCCTTTCCTACAATGAGCAGTTCTTC. Amino acid sequence: CASSVDPLLAGTVLSYNEQFF.

J is TRBJ2-3 and V is TRBV4-1; D may be TRBD2 (5 bases). The CDR3 loop spans 20 amino acids. Germline V gene sequence: CDR1 MGHRA, CDR2 YSYEKL. The germline V and J ends were trimmed by 0 bases and 2 bases, with 24 bases remaining between them. The CDR3 sequence: CASSQDPPHSGSAYTDTQYF. The CDR3 coding sequence is TGCGCCAGCAGCCAAGATCCCCCCCATTCGGGTAGCGCTTACACAGATACGCAGTATTTT.

V and J are TRBV11-2 and TRBJ2-3, with a possible D match to TRBD2 (6 bases). The V end lost 9 bases, the J end lost 2 bases, and 21 bases lay between the germline ends. The germline gives CDR1 SGHAT, CDR2 FQNNGV. This CDR3 is built from 16 residues. CDR3 DNA: TGTGCCAGTCTTTCCGCACTAGCATGGCCCACAGATACGCAGTATTTT. Its translation is CASLSALAWPTDTQYF.

V usage is TRBV4-1 and J usage is TRBJ1-1; D possibly corresponds to TRBD1 (5 bases). The CDR3 length is 15 residues. V was shortened by 1 base and J by 5 bases, with 14 bases between the two germline ends. From germline, CDR1 is MGHRA and CDR2 YSYEKL. The CDR3 DNA sequence: TGCGCCAGCAGCCAAGTGGAGGGGCGATGGACTGAAGCTTTCTTT. Its protein product is CASSQVEGRWTEAFF.

The chain couples TRBV10-2 to TRBJ2-1, with TRBD2 as a possible D gene (5 bases). The ends were cut back, 6 bases at V and 4 bases at J, with 22 bases in the middle. Germline CDR1 WSHSY, CDR2 SAAADI. The CDR3 totals 17 residues. The CDR3 DNA is TGCGCCAGCAGCCCCTCGGGTCTAGCAGACCGATACAATGAGCAGTTCTTC. Its translation is CASSPSGLADRYNEQFF.

This clone was recorded only once. The chain links TRBV19 to TRBJ1-6, with unresolved D. Germline V gene data show CDR1 as LNHDA and CDR2 as SQIVND (reference sequence). V was pared by 3 bases and J by 6 bases, with 12 bases between. The CDR3 totals 15 residues. The CDR3 sequence is CASSIFSQVNSPLHF. The CDR3 DNA reads TGTGCCAGTAGTATCTTCAGCCAGGTTAATTCACCCCTCCACTTT.

The rearrangement uses TRBV5-1 and TRBJ1-2; a weak D match, TRBD1 (5 bases). This CDR3 has 13 amino acids. V gave up 2 bases and J gave up 7 bases, with 12 bases separating them. The germline V gene encodes CDR1 SGHRS and CDR2 YFSETQ. The CDR3 DNA sequence: TGCGCCAGCAGCTTAAGGGGTCGCGGTGGCTACACCTTC. Translating gives CASSLRGRGGYTF.

The CDR3: CASSVGQGTQYF. The CDR3 DNA reads TGTGCCAGCAGCGTAGGGCAGGGTACGCAGTATTTT. V usage is TRBV9 and J usage is TRBJ2-3; tentatively, D is TRBD1 (5 bases). Germline lookup yields CDR1 SGDLS and CDR2 YYNGEE. This CDR3 contains 12 residues. V was trimmed by 0 bases and J by 8 bases, leaving 7 bases between them.